Reported below is one T cell receptor beta chain. Other DNA sequences in this specimen translate into the identical CDR3. This CDR3 region has 13 residues. V was cut by 4 bases and J by 3 bases, with 9 bases left in between. The germline CDR1 and CDR2 sequences are KGHSH and LQKENI. This sample is part of a study of shared clonotypes between healthy human individuals. At the level of the study: The study used three CD4 naive, three CD4 memory, two CD8 naive and one CD8 memory plate per donor.

For every subset, genomic DNA was evenly distributed across several immunoSEQ plates. Using immunoSEQ multiplex PCR, the repertoire was profiled, and TCRdb retains in-frame clones only, with some absent. The sample holds more than 1.2 million clones, approximately 98.5% seen once. Sequenced: naive CD4+ T cells sorted from blood. The sample's subset: CD45RA+ positively selected. This clonotype was obtained from a man aged 30 to 39 in good health. This rearrangement joins TRBV18 to TRBJ2-5, with D perhaps matching TRBD1 (5 bases). CDR3 DNA: TGTGCCAGCTCACGCGACAGAGAAGAGACCCAGTACTTC. Its protein is CASSRDREETQYF.